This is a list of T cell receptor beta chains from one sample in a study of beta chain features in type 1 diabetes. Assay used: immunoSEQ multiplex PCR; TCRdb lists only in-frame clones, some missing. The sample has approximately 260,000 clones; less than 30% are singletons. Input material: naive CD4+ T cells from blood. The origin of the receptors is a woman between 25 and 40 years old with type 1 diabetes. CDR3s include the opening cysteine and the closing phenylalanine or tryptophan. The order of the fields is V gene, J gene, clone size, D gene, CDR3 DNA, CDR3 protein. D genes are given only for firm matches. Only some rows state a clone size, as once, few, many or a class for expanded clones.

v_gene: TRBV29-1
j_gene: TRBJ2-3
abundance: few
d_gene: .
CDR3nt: TGCAGCGTAATTAGAGGTAGCACAGATACGCAGTATTTT
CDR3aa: CSVIRGSTDTQYF

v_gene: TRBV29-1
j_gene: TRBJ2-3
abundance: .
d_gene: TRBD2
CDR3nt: TGCAGCGTTGAAGGGCGGGGAGGGACAGATACGCAGTATTTT
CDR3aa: CSVEGRGGTDTQYF

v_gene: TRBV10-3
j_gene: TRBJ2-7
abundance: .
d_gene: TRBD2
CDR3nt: TGTGCCATCAGGGCGGGAGGAAGGGACGAGCAGTACTTC
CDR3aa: CAIRAGGRDEQYF

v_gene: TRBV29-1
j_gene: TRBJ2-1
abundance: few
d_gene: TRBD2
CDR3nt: TGCATCGTATTGGGGGGACTAGCGGGAGACAATGAGCAGTTCTTC
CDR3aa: CIVLGGLAGDNEQFF

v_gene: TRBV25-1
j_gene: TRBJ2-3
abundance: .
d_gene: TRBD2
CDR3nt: TGTGCCAGCAGTCCCCTAGCGGGAGCCACAGATACGCAGTATTTT
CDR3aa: CASSPLAGATDTQYF

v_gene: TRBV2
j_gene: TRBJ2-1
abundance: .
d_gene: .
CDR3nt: TGTGCCAGCACAGACAGATCCTACAATGAGCAGTTCTTC
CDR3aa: CASTDRSYNEQFF

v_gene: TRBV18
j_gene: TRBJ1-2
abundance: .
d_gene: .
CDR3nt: TGTGCCAGCTCATCCCAGACAGAAACTAACTATGGCTACACCTTC
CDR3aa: CASSSQTETNYGYTF

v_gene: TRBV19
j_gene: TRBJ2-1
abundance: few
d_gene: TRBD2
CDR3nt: TGTGCCAGTAGTATGGGCGGGACGGGAGGGCCCTATGAGCAGTTCTTC
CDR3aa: CASSMGGTGGPYEQFF

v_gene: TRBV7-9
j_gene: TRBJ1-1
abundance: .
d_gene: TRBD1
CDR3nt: TGTGCCAGCAGCACTACAGGGGATAACACTGAAGCTTTCTTT
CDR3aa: CASSTTGDNTEAFF

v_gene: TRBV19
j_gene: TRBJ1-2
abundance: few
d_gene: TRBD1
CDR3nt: TGTGCCAGTAGTATCCTCCGACAGGGCGAAGGCTACACCTTC
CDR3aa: CASSILRQGEGYTF

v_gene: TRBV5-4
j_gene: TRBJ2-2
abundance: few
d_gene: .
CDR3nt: TGTGCCAGCAGCCCAGCAGGGAGGACCGGGGAGCTGTTTTTT
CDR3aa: CASSPAGRTGELFF

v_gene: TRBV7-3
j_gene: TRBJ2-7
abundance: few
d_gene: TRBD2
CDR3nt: TGTGCCAGCAGCTCATTAGCGGGAGTACTGGGAGAGCAGTACTTC
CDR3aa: CASSSLAGVLGEQYF

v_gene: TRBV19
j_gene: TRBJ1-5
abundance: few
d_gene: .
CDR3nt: TGTGCCAGTAGTATGGGGCACTATCAGCCCCAGCATTTT
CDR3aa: CASSMGHYQPQHF

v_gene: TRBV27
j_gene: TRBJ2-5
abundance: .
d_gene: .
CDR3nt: TGTGCCAGCAGATCTGTACAGGGCATGGGAGAGACCCAGTACTTC
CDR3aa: CASRSVQGMGETQYF

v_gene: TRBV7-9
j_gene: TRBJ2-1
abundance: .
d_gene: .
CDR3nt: TGTGCCAGCAGCGCCCGAACGGGAGAGTACCGCAATGAGCAGTTCTTC
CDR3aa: CASSARTGEYRNEQFF

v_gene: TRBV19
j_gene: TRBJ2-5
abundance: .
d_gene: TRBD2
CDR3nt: TGTGCCAGTAGTATAAGCGGGAGGCAAGAGACCCAGTACTTC
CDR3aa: CASSISGRQETQYF

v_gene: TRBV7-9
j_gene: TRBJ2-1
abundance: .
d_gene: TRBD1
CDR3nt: TGTGCCAGCAACCAACAGGGGGCTCGGGAGCAGTTCTTC
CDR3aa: CASNQQGAREQFF

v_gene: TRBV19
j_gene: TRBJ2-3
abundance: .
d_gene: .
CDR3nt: TGTGCCAGTAGTATACGACTGATTAGCACAGATACGCAGTATTTT
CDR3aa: CASSIRLISTDTQYF

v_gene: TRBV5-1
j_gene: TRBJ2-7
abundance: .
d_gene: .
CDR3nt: TGCGCCAGCAGCTGGTTAGAGGCAGAACTCGCCCACTTC
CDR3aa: CASSWLEAELAHF

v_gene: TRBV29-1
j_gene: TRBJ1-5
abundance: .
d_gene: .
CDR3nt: TGCAGCGTTAAACAGGGTAACAATCAGCCCCAGCATTTT
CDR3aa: CSVKQGNNQPQHF